The present T cell receptor (beta chain) was sequenced within a study of response to subunit inactivated influenza vaccine. The CDR3 runs to 20 residues. V was pared by 0 bases and J by 0 bases, with 22 bases between. Per the germline V gene, CDR1 is LGHDT and CDR2 is YNNKEL (reference sequence). TCRdb re-called the RT-PCR reads through MiXCR, storing one row per CDR3 protein. Of under 200,000 distinct CDR3 sequences in the sample, approximately 12% were seen once. These data were likewise used in another study, on T cells expressing NK-cell markers. Per that study: Synthesis of TCR beta cDNA relied on 5'RACE template switching carrying UMIs. Seropositivity for HCMV was found in seven of the eight sequenced donors, with one seronegative. Restriction of sorting to alpha-beta TCR T cells was accomplished in several experiments using an anti-gamma-delta TCR antibody. In roughly 6 donors, dominant CD3+CD56+NKG2C+ clones formed roughly 1.0-7.5% of CD8+ cells.

This specimen was CD8+ T cells sorted from PBMCs, taken roughly 12 days after vaccination. The J gene is TRBJ2-3, the V gene TRBV3-1, with D unresolved. The origin of this receptor is a middle-aged man who received an inactivated influenza vaccine. CDR3 sequence reads: CASSQDSGVLTITSTDTQYF. The CDR3 region has the DNA TGTGCCAGCAGCCAAGATTCTGGGGTACTAACAATAACTAGCACAGATACGCAGTATTTT.